These T cell receptor beta chains were read from a single sample in a study of spatial heterogeneity in lung cancer. TCRdb independently ran MiXCR on the 5' RACE reads; one entry per CDR3 protein. The sample records 110,000 or so distinct CDR3 sequences, 11% being singletons. Sample: PBMCs, taken at follow-up. The receptors here all came from a female donor with early-stage non-small cell lung cancer. The CDR3 runs from the conserved cysteine through the conserved F or W. Each record gives: D gene, clone size, CDR3 length, V gene, J gene, CDR3 DNA, CDR3 protein. The D gene is left open where the match is weak. Not every row has a clone size; where given, it reads once, few, many or a size class.

d_gene: TRBD1; abundance: many; len: 15; v_gene: TRBV2; j_gene: TRBJ2-7; CDR3nt: TGTGCCAGCAGGCAGGACAGGGGGAGCTCCTACGAGCAGTACTTC; CDR3aa: CASRQDRGSSYEQYF
d_gene: -; abundance: -; len: 16; v_gene: TRBV5-6; j_gene: TRBJ1-5; CDR3nt: TGTGCCAGCAGCTTGGGCTGGACCGAAAGCAATCAGCCCCAGCATTTT; CDR3aa: CASSLGWTESNQPQHF
d_gene: -; abundance: many; len: 14; v_gene: TRBV2; j_gene: TRBJ2-2; CDR3nt: TGTGCCAGCAGTAGAAGTTCTAGCACCGGGGAGCTGTTTTTT; CDR3aa: CASSRSSSTGELFF
d_gene: -; abundance: few; len: 15; v_gene: TRBV24-1; j_gene: TRBJ2-5; CDR3nt: TGTGCCACCAGTGATTTTCAGGGGTTCCAAGAGACCCAGTACTTC; CDR3aa: CATSDFQGFQETQYF
d_gene: TRBD2; abundance: -; len: 15; v_gene: TRBV9; j_gene: TRBJ2-5; CDR3nt: TGTGCCAGCAGCGTACCAGCGGGAGGATTAGAGACCCAGTACTTC; CDR3aa: CASSVPAGGLETQYF
d_gene: -; abundance: -; len: 14; v_gene: TRBV7-2; j_gene: TRBJ1-4; CDR3nt: TGTGCCAGCAGCAGAGACAGGCCTATGGGAAAACTGTTTTTT; CDR3aa: CASSRDRPMGKLFF
d_gene: -; abundance: -; len: 13; v_gene: TRBV7-9; j_gene: TRBJ1-5; CDR3nt: TGTGCCAGCAGCTTAGGGCCCGGGGCGCCCCAGCATTTT; CDR3aa: CASSLGPGAPQHF
d_gene: -; abundance: -; len: 15; v_gene: TRBV5-1; j_gene: TRBJ2-7; CDR3nt: TGCGCCAGCAGCCGAGACCCCATTGGCCTCTACGAGCAGTACTTC; CDR3aa: CASSRDPIGLYEQYF
d_gene: TRBD2; abundance: -; len: 15; v_gene: TRBV27; j_gene: TRBJ2-3; CDR3nt: TGTGCCAGCAGTTTCAGACTAGCGGGAAAGGATACGCAGTATTTT; CDR3aa: CASSFRLAGKDTQYF
d_gene: -; abundance: -; len: 14; v_gene: TRBV5-5; j_gene: TRBJ1-3; CDR3nt: TGTGCCAGCGGACTCCGGGTGCCTGGAAACACCATATATTTT; CDR3aa: CASGLRVPGNTIYF
d_gene: TRBD2; abundance: few; len: 16; v_gene: TRBV4-3; j_gene: TRBJ2-1; CDR3nt: TGCGCCAGCAGCCAAGTGAGCGGGAGCGCCTACAATGAGCAGTTCTTC; CDR3aa: CASSQVSGSAYNEQFF
d_gene: -; abundance: many; len: 12; v_gene: TRBV29-1; j_gene: TRBJ2-3; CDR3nt: TGCAGCGTTGTTCAGGGAACAGATACGCAGTATTTT; CDR3aa: CSVVQGTDTQYF
d_gene: TRBD1; abundance: many; len: 15; v_gene: TRBV12-3/TRBV12-4; j_gene: TRBJ2-5; CDR3nt: TGTGCCAGCAGTTTAGTTCTCCAGGGGGAAGAGACCCAGTACTTC; CDR3aa: CASSLVLQGEETQYF